This paragraph reports one T cell receptor (beta chain). Its target is not known. Unsorted whole blood yielded the total RNA, with T cells left unselected. This entry is derived from a study of monozygotic twins with inflammatory bowel disease. Added by template switching were UMIs that each held a 6-nucleotide sample barcode. TCRdb reanalyzed the 5' RACE reads, giving one entry per CDR3 protein sequence and no DNA. This repertoire includes hundreds of thousands of distinct CDR3 sequences. This CDR3 is built from 18 residues. CDR1 and CDR2 from the germline V gene are MGHRA and YSYEKL. Regarding the study as a whole: Fewer shared clonotypes with others were found in IBD patients than in healthy twins, especially with disease activity.

This rearrangement joins TRBV4-1 to TRBJ1-5; the D call from TCRdb, TRBD1, cannot be confirmed without DNA. The source material was blood. This receptor was obtained from a human donor with ulcerative colitis or Crohn's disease, or a healthy co-twin of an affected twin (not recorded which). CDR3 amino acids: CASSHPLGTGNSNQPQHF.